The 16 T cell receptor beta chains listed next were all sequenced from one sample in a study of CD4 T cells in relation to SARS-CoV-2 and coronaviruses. Antigens for these TCRs are unknown. The method was immunoSEQ multiplex PCR; TCRdb's version includes in-frame clones alone and lacks a portion of them. The data show 20,000 or so clones, 65% to 80% seen once. Unexposed donor CD4+ T cells date from about 2011-2019, before the COVID-19 pandemic. CD4+ T cells were isolated from the cells after more than 8 days of culture. Input material: CD4+ T cells from PBMCs, cultured in vitro. These receptors all stem from a human donor in good health.

The chain couples TRBV21-1 to TRBJ1-2; the table's D call, TRBD1, has no DNA check behind it. TRBV21-1 is classified as a pseudogene. This CDR3 contains 15 residues. DNA of the CDR3: TGTGCCAGCATGCTTAGACAGGCGTTTTACTATGGCTACACCTTC. Residues: CASMLRQAFYYGYTF.

The chain employs TRBV2 and TRBJ1-2, with a tentative D call TRBD1 (6 bases). With 8 bases removed from V and 4 bases from J, the gap between germline ends came to 20 bases. This CDR3 contains 15 residues. Germline CDR1 SNHLY, CDR2 FYNNEI. CDR3 sequence (DNA): TGTGCCAGCCCCGAGCGCGGGGGCATAGGCTATGGCTACACCTTC. The encoded protein is CASPERGGIGYGYTF.

This chain connects TRBV12-3 or TRBV12-4 to TRBJ2-6; either TRBD1 or TRBD2 may fit D (5 bases each). The CDR3 loop spans 12 amino acids. V lost 3 bases and J 11 bases, leaving 8 bases between the germline ends. In nucleotides, the CDR3 is TGTGCCAGCAGTTTGGGGGACCACGTCCTGACTTTC. Protein: CASSLGDHVLTF.

The rearrangement joins TRBV6-2 or TRBV6-3 to TRBJ1-2; D unresolved. The V and J ends lost 5 bases and 0 bases respectively, with 13 bases between them. Germline V CDR1 and CDR2: MNHEY, SVGEGT. The CDR3 loop spans 15 amino acids. CDR3 sequence: CASSLLRTANYGYTF. For the CDR3, the DNA is TGTGCCAGCAGTCTCCTCAGGACCGCTAACTATGGCTACACCTTC.

This clone was detected a few times. J is TRBJ1-6 and V is TRBV5-1; D ambiguous. Trimming took 0 bases from V and 2 from J, leaving 12 bases between them. Looked up from germline, CDR1 is SGHRS and CDR2 is YFSETQ. The CDR3 contains 17 residues. The CDR3 DNA reads TGCGCCAGCAGCTTGGAAGCTGAACAGACCTATAATTCACCCCTCCACTTT. It is translated as CASSLEAEQTYNSPLHF.

This rearrangement joins TRBV11-2 to TRBJ1-2; weak D call: TRBD1 (6 bases). CDR1 and CDR2 (germline): SGHAT, FQNNGV. V was trimmed by 5 bases and J by 6 bases, leaving 19 bases between them. The CDR3 has 15 residues. The CDR3: CASSPRTGSMHGYTF. The CDR3 coding sequence is TGTGCCAGCAGCCCTCGAACAGGGAGTATGCATGGCTACACCTTC.

This rearrangement joins TRBV29-1 to TRBJ2-3; 7 nucleotides match TRBD2. V shed 1 base and J 1 base; nucleotides not matched to a gene: 5. The germline gives CDR1 SQVTM, CDR2 ANQGSEA. The CDR3 has 15 amino acids. This chain's CDR3 is CSVEGGGVGTDTQYF. DNA of the CDR3: TGCAGCGTTGAAGGGGGAGGGGTTGGCACAGATACGCAGTATTTT.

V and J are TRBV30 and TRBJ1-3, with D tentatively TRBD1 (5 bases). The CDR3 consists of 12 residues. Trimming shortened V by 0 bases and J by 7 bases, and 7 bases separated the two germline ends. Germline V CDR1 and CDR2: GTSNPN, SVGIG (reference sequence). CDR3 sequence: CAWSVRGNTIYF. CDR3 coding DNA: TGTGCCTGGAGTGTACGGGGGAACACCATATATTTT.

The J gene is TRBJ1-2, the V gene TRBV28; D is ambiguous. This CDR3 has 12 amino acids. The germline V gene has CDR1 MDHEN and CDR2 SYDVKM. V was cut by 6 bases and J by 3 bases, with 8 bases left in between. CDR3 coding DNA: TGTGCCAGCAGCTCCCGGGACTATGGCTACACCTTC. Its translation: CASSSRDYGYTF.

This clone was observed a handful of times. CDR3 nucleotide sequence: TGTGCCAGCAGCTCCCAGGGTAGCTCTGGAAACACCATATATTTT. It translates to CASSSQGSSGNTIYF. The genes are TRBV5-6 and TRBJ1-3; TRBD1 is a possible D gene (5 bases). Trimming shortened V by 3 bases and J by 0 bases, and 10 bases separated the two germline ends. The germline CDR1 and CDR2 sequences are SGHDT and YYEEEE. The CDR3 contains 15 residues.

Only a few counts were recorded for this clone. The chain links TRBV2 to TRBJ2-1; perhaps D is TRBD1 or TRBD2 (5 bases each). Trimming cost V 3 bases and J 5 bases, with 17 bases left between them. CDR1 is SNHLY and CDR2 is FYNNEI in the germline V gene. The CDR3 runs to 16 residues. CDR3 nucleotides: TGTGCCAGCAGTGAGCCCGGGACCCCCAACGACAATGAGCAGTTCTTC. It translates to CASSEPGTPNDNEQFF.

The V and J genes are TRBV6-5 and TRBJ2-4; D not certain. The V end was cut by 2 bases, the J end by 0 bases, with 11 bases between. This CDR3 contains 16 residues. In germline, CDR1 is MNHEY, CDR2 SVGAGI. The chain's CDR3 is CASSYAQITAKNIQYF. The CDR3 DNA sequence: TGTGCCAGCAGTTACGCACAGATTACAGCCAAAAACATTCAGTACTTC.

The chain joins TRBV11-2 to TRBJ2-3; 9 bases fit TRBD2. The V gene's germline CDR1 is SGHAT and CDR2 FQNNGV. V shed 5 bases, J shed 3 bases, and the junction held 9 bases outside the gene matches. The CDR3 spans 16 residues. The CDR3 loop is CASSHGAGGVTDTQYF. The CDR3 DNA is TGTGCCAGCAGCCATGGGGCGGGAGGGGTGACAGATACGCAGTATTTT.

The sample holds a few counts of this clone. The chain's CDR3 is CASTHPRDKASYEQYF. The CDR3 nucleotides are TGTGCCAGCACCCACCCCCGGGATAAGGCCTCCTACGAGCAGTACTTC. The rearrangement joins TRBV5-6 to TRBJ2-7; D is perhaps TRBD2 (5 bases). CDR3 size: 16 residues. Germline CDR1 reads SGHDT; CDR2 reads YYEEEE. V gave up 6 bases and J gave up 0 bases, with 19 bases separating them.

V is TRBV29-1 and J is TRBJ2-7, with D possibly matching TRBD1 (6 bases). V shed 5 bases and J shed 5 bases, with 19 bases lying between them. The CDR3 has 14 residues. Germline assignment: CDR1 SQVTM and CDR2 ANQGSEA. The CDR3 is CSVPPSDRRNEQYF. In nucleotides, the CDR3 is TGCAGCGTTCCCCCTTCCGACAGGCGGAACGAGCAGTACTTC.

The V gene is TRBV20-1, the J gene TRBJ1-1; D remains unclear. The V gene lost 4 bases and the J gene lost 3 bases, with 6 bases spanning the gap. Per germline, CDR1 DFQATT and CDR2 SNEGSKA (reference sequence). The CDR3 length is 11 residues. The DNA for the CDR3 is TGCAGTGCTACCCCCGACACTGAAGCTTTCTTT. Its translation is CSATPDTEAFF.